This T cell receptor beta chain comes out of a study of PD-L1 blockade in urothelial cancer. Study as a whole: In the patient group, most of the roughly 30 were males with bladder-origin urothelial cancer. Blood gave a median approximately 140,000 T cells.

Only in-frame clones appear in the TCRdb table, and some are missing; sequencing was by immunoSEQ multiplex PCR. The sample lists about 43,000 clones, 70% to 90% occurring once. Losses at the gene ends were 3 bases for V and 0 bases for J; bases not matched to a gene: 8. The germline V gene has CDR1 LNHDA and CDR2 SQIVND (reference sequence). This CDR3 spans 18 amino acids. The study enrolled patients with locally advanced or metastatic urothelial carcinoma. This chain links TRBV19 with TRBJ2-6, with 7 nucleotides matching TRBD1. This TCR was recovered from a woman aged 60-75 years with urothelial cancer. Sequencing was performed on PBMCs, taken around atezolizumab (anti-PD-L1) treatment. Written as DNA, the CDR3 is TGTGCCAGTAGTATGATGACAGGGTGGTCCTCTGGGGCCAACGTCCTGACTTTC. Protein: CASSMMTGWSSGANVLTF.